Below, 28 T cell receptor beta chains from the same sample are listed, as sequenced in a study of T cell changes during pregnancy in multiple sclerosis. Assay used: immunoSEQ multiplex PCR; TCRdb lists only in-frame clones, some missing. This table has some 81,000 clones, around 93% appearing once. The sequencing here drew on peripheral blood, taken after pregnancy. The source is a female donor in good health, enrolled as a control in a pregnancy study.

The chain uses TRBV6-1 and TRBJ1-6, with D perhaps matching TRBD1 (5 bases). V shed 6 bases and J shed 10 bases, with 16 bases lying between them. There are 14 residues in the CDR3. Germline V gene lookup returns CDR1 MNHNS and CDR2 SASEGT. The CDR3 coding sequence is TGTGCCAGCAGCTGGGGAGGGGTCCGCTCACCCCTCCACTTT. Translated: CASSWGGVRSPLHF.

This clone is a singleton in its sample. The chain carries TRBV5-1 and TRBJ2-1, with 16 nucleotides matching TRBD2. The junction had 11 bases not matched to a gene; V was cut back by 4 bases and J by 7 bases. This CDR3 region has 18 residues. In germline, CDR1 is SGHRS, CDR2 YFSETQ. CDR3 coding DNA: TGCGCCAGCAGCCCCCTCCGTTTGGGACTAGCGGGAGGGAATGAGCAGTTCTTC. This codes for CASSPLRLGLAGGNEQFF.

This chain links TRBV4-3 with TRBJ2-1; TRBD2 aligns across 10 bases. V was pared by 1 base and J by 9 bases, with 6 bases of the junction left unmatched. The CDR3 is 15 residues long. Germline assignment: CDR1 LGHNA and CDR2 YSLEER. The CDR3 nucleotides read TGCGCCAGCAGCCAAGGCCTAGCGGGAGTTCCTGAGCAGTTCTTC. Encoded protein: CASSQGLAGVPEQFF.

V and J are TRBV14 and TRBJ2-7; 11 nucleotides line up with TRBD1. This CDR3 region has 16 residues. The V segment lost 3 bases and the J segment 4 bases; nucleotides outside the gene matches: 8. The germline V gene has CDR1 SGHDN and CDR2 FVKESK. The CDR3 spells CASSQDRGRLRYEQYF. The CDR3 DNA reads as TGTGCCAGCAGCCAGGACAGGGGGCGCCTAAGGTACGAGCAGTACTTC.

CDR3 DNA: TGTGCCAGCACCCACAGGGGGGTAAGCGCCGGGGAGCTGTTTTTT. Translation: CASTHRGVSAGELFF. The chain couples TRBV6-5 to TRBJ2-2; 8 bases are a match to TRBD1. CDR3 length: 15 residues. Trimming took 7 bases from V and 6 from J; bases not matched to a gene: 10. CDR1 and CDR2 (germline): MNHEY, SVGAGI.

This rearrangement joins TRBV19 to TRBJ1-1, with a weak D call TRBD1 (6 bases). V was shortened by 2 bases and J by 5 bases, with 15 bases between the two germline ends. Germline CDR1 LNHDA, CDR2 SQIVND (reference sequence). The CDR3 runs 15 residues. CDR3 protein: CASSIMNRVDTEAFF. Here the CDR3 DNA reads TGTGCCAGTAGTATAATGAACAGGGTAGATACTGAAGCTTTCTTT.

The chain employs TRBV5-6 and TRBJ2-3; 8 bases line up with TRBD1. With 4 bases clipped from V and 5 bases from J, the junction kept 6 bases outside the gene matches. The CDR3 sequence is 14 residues long. Germline assignment: CDR1 SGHDT and CDR2 YYEEEE. DNA of the CDR3: TGTGCCAGCAGCACTAACACAGGGGGAGATACGCAGTATTTT. It translates to CASSTNTGGDTQYF. The whole variable domain, remainder taken from reference TRBV5-6 and TRBJ2-3, is DAGVTQSPTHLIKTRGQQVTLRCSPKSGHDTVSWYQQALGQGPQFIFQYYEEEERQRGNFPDRFSGHQFPNYSSELNVNALLLGDSALYLCASSTNTGGDTQYFGPGTRLTVL.

The rearrangement uses TRBV11-2 and TRBJ1-1, with a tentative D call TRBD1 (5 bases). Germline loops: CDR1 SGHAT, CDR2 FQNNGV. Trimming removed 5 bases at V and 2 bases at J, with 9 bases between. The length of the CDR3 is 13 residues. The CDR3 DNA follows: TGTGCCAGCAGCCTCAGGGTCAACACTGAAGCTTTCTTT. Its protein is CASSLRVNTEAFF.

The V gene is TRBV28, the J gene TRBJ2-1; no clear D gene. V was cut by 7 bases and J by 0 bases, with 19 bases left in between. Looked up from germline, CDR1 is MDHEN and CDR2 is SYDVKM. This CDR3 comprises 17 residues. The CDR3 here is CASTYTPGRGSYNEQFF. The DNA of the CDR3 is TGTGCCAGCACCTACACACCTGGTCGCGGCTCCTACAATGAGCAGTTCTTC.

The chain carries TRBV28 and TRBJ1-2; D gene ambiguous. Germline V lookup: CDR1 MDHEN, CDR2 SYDVKM. The CDR3 has 12 amino acids. Between the trimmed V and J ends, which lost 5 bases and 9 bases, there was a span of 13 bases. This CDR3 reads CASSPLARSYTF. In nucleotides, the CDR3 is TGTGCCAGCAGTCCCCTGGCAAGAAGCTACACCTTC.

The rearrangement links TRBV30 to TRBJ2-7; D perhaps matches TRBD2 (5 bases). There are 13 residues in the CDR3. Germline loops: CDR1 GTSNPN, CDR2 SVGIG (reference sequence). Trimming left V 4 bases short and J 7 bases short, with 17 bases between. The CDR3 is CAWTPDYAWEQYF. The CDR3 DNA sequence: TGTGCCTGGACACCAGACTACGCTTGGGAGCAGTACTTC. Using reference TRBV30 and TRBJ2-7 for the parts outside the CDR3, the full variable domain is SQTIHQWPATLVQPVGSPLSLECTVEGTSNPNLYWYRQAAGRGLQLLFYSVGIGQISSEVPQNLSASRPQDRQFILSSKKLLLSDSGFYLCAWTPDYAWEQYFGPGTRLTVT.

The chain joins TRBV6-1 to TRBJ2-5, with a possible D match to TRBD2 (7 bases). Germline lookup yields CDR1 MNHNS and CDR2 SASEGT. This CDR3 region has 15 residues. The V and J ends lost 2 bases and 1 base respectively, with 11 bases between them. The CDR3 protein is CASSESAGAQETQYF. The CDR3 nucleotides are TGTGCCAGCAGTGAAAGCGCGGGGGCCCAAGAGACCCAGTACTTC.

This clone appeared a single time. The rearrangement links TRBV19 to TRBJ1-2; the match to TRBD1 covers 9 bases. This CDR3 has 14 residues. CDR1 and CDR2 from the germline V gene are LNHDA and SQIVND (reference sequence). The V segment lost 6 bases and the J segment 5 bases; nucleotides outside the gene matches: 7. CDR3 protein: CASRGTGTGYGYTF. The CDR3 DNA reads as TGTGCCAGTAGGGGGACAGGGACTGGATATGGCTACACCTTC.

The chain recombines TRBV4-1 with TRBJ2-7, with TRBD2 identical over 7 bases. V was clipped by 1 base and J by 2 bases; unmatched bases: 5. This CDR3 region has 15 residues. Per germline, CDR1 MGHRA and CDR2 YSYEKL. CDR3 in amino acids: CASSQAASGAYEQYF. The CDR3 DNA reads as TGCGCCAGCAGCCAAGCGGCTAGCGGTGCCTACGAGCAGTACTTC.

To note about this clone: The sample has other DNA sequences that encode this CDR3 too. The chain combines TRBV7-9 with TRBJ2-1, with a weak D call TRBD2 (6 bases). V lost 1 base and J lost 7, with 8 bases in between. The V gene's germline CDR1 is SEHNR and CDR2 FQNEAQ (reference sequence). The CDR3 is 13 amino acids. DNA for the CDR3: TGTGCCAGCAGCTTAGGAGGGAGGAATGAGCAGTTCTTC. It yields the protein CASSLGGRNEQFF.

This CDR3 is CASRPRASPTDTQYF. The DNA of the CDR3 is TGTGCCAGCCGACCGCGGGCTAGCCCCACAGATACGCAGTATTTT. The genes are TRBV7-2 and TRBJ2-3; D perhaps matches TRBD2 (5 bases). V was trimmed by 8 bases and J by 2 bases, leaving 17 bases between them. The CDR3 is 15 amino acids. The germline V gene has CDR1 SGHTA and CDR2 FQGNSA.

This chain joins TRBV6-1 and TRBJ2-7; TRBD2 aligns across 12 bases. The length of the CDR3 is 15 residues. Germline CDR1 and CDR2: MNHNS and SASEGT. V gave up 7 bases and J gave up 2 bases; unmatched junction bases: 6. The CDR3 coding sequence is TGTGCCAGCACCAGACTAGCGGGGGCCACCTACGAGCAGTACTTC. Protein: CASTRLAGATYEQYF.

V gene TRBV7-9 combines with J gene TRBJ1-2, with a tentative D call TRBD1 (6 bases). The CDR3 runs 17 residues. Looked up from germline, CDR1 is SEHNR and CDR2 is FQNEAQ (reference sequence). The V gene lost 5 bases and the J gene lost 0 bases, with 19 bases spanning the gap. DNA of the CDR3: TGTGCCAGCAGCGATCCCCGACAGGCCCGAGCTAACTATGGCTACACCTTC. Translating it yields CASSDPRQARANYGYTF.

This clone occurred once. The chain employs TRBV14 and TRBJ2-5; no clear D. CDR3 size: 11 residues. The V gene lost 5 bases and the J gene lost 5 bases, with 6 bases spanning the gap. Germline assignment: CDR1 SGHDN and CDR2 FVKESK. In nucleotides, the CDR3 is TGTGCCAGCAGCTATCGTGAGACCCAGTACTTC. It translates to CASSYRETQYF.

The CDR3 reads CASQGAFNTDTQYF. The CDR3 DNA reads TGTGCCAGCCAGGGGGCTTTCAACACAGATACGCAGTATTTT. This chain links TRBV6-5 with TRBJ2-3, with TRBD1 identical over 8 bases. CDR1 is MNHEY, CDR2 SVGAGI, per germline. This CDR3 contains 14 residues. V lost 8 bases, J lost 2 bases, and 6 bases stayed unmatched.

The chain employs TRBV7-5 and TRBJ2-1; the tabulated D call, TRBD2, remains unverified against the DNA. TRBV7-5 has pseudogene status. CDR3 length: 14 amino acids. CDR3 sequence: CARSFGRSYNEQFF. The DNA for the CDR3 is TGTGCCAGAAGCTTCGGGAGGTCCTACAATGAGCAGTTCTTC.

The chain employs TRBV5-1 and TRBJ2-1, with 8 bases fitting TRBD2. J gave up 1 base and V 8 bases, and 8 bases lay outside the gene matches. CDR3 length: 15 amino acids. Germline assignment: CDR1 SGHRS and CDR2 YFSETQ. CDR3 protein: CARLSGSGSYNEQFF. The CDR3 DNA is TGCGCCAGGTTAAGCGGGAGTGGGTCCTACAATGAGCAGTTCTTC. The full variable domain, with the rest looked up from reference TRBV5-1 and TRBJ2-1, is KAGVTQTPRYLIKTRGQQVTLSCSPISGHRSVSWYQQTPGQGLQFLFEYFSETQRNKGNFPGRFSGRQFSNSRSEMNVSTLELGDSALYLCARLSGSGSYNEQFFGPGTRLTVL.

This chain uses TRBV9 with TRBJ2-5; D might be TRBD2 (5 bases). Trimming stripped 0 bases from V and 0 bases from J, with 12 bases between. Per the germline V gene, CDR1 is SGDLS and CDR2 is YYNGEE. CDR3 length: 16 residues. CDR3 in amino acids: CASSVGASNNQETQYF. CDR3 coding DNA: TGTGCCAGCAGCGTAGGTGCTAGCAATAACCAAGAGACCCAGTACTTC. Variable domain in full (rest from reference TRBV9 and TRBJ2-5): DSGVTQTPKHLITATGQRVTLRCSPRSGDLSVYWYQQSLDQGLQFLIQYYNGEERAKGNILERFSAQQFPDLHSELNLSSLELGDSALYFCASSVGASNNQETQYFGPGTRLLVL.

This clone was observed once. The gene calls are TRBV7-9 and TRBJ2-7; D may be TRBD1 (6 bases). Trimming took 5 bases from V and 2 from J, leaving 13 bases between them. Germline assignment: CDR1 SEHNR and CDR2 FQNEAQ (reference sequence). CDR3 length: 14 amino acids. The DNA for the CDR3 is TGTGCCAGCAGCCTCGCAGGGGAAACCTACGAGCAGTACTTC. Translated, it gives CASSLAGETYEQYF. Full variable domain (outside the CDR3, taken from reference TRBV7-9 and TRBJ2-7): DTGVSQNPRHKITKRGQNVTFRCDPISEHNRLYWYRQTLGQGPEFLTYFQNEAQLEKSRLLSDRFSAERPKGSFSTLEIQRTEQGDSAMYLCASSLAGETYEQYFGPGTRLTVT.

This clone was observed a single time. The rearrangement uses TRBV30 and TRBJ2-7; 7 bases match TRBD2. V was pared by 4 bases and J by 5 bases, with 8 bases of the junction left unmatched. The CDR3 spans 13 residues. Per germline, CDR1 GTSNPN and CDR2 SVGIG (reference sequence). The CDR3 is CAWNPLAGDEQYF. In DNA, the CDR3 is TGTGCCTGGAATCCTCTGGCGGGAGACGAGCAGTACTTC. The variable domain in full, completed from reference TRBV30 and TRBJ2-7, reads SQTIHQWPATLVQPVGSPLSLECTVEGTSNPNLYWYRQAAGRGLQLLFYSVGIGQISSEVPQNLSASRPQDRQFILSSKKLLLSDSGFYLCAWNPLAGDEQYFGPGTRLTVT.

The chain carries TRBV5-1 and TRBJ2-5; 9 nucleotides match TRBD2. CDR3 length: 16 residues. V was clipped by 4 bases and J by 2 bases; unmatched bases: 9. CDR1 is SGHRS and CDR2 is YFSETQ in the germline V gene. The CDR3 nucleotides are TGCGCCAGCAGCCCCGTAAGGACTAGCGAACAAGAGACCCAGTACTTC. It encodes CASSPVRTSEQETQYF.

The CDR3 sequence is CASSADITGELFF. The CDR3, as DNA: TGTGCCAGCAGCGCGGACATCACCGGGGAGCTGTTTTTT. The chain combines TRBV7-8 with TRBJ2-2, with D possibly matching TRBD1 (5 bases). Germline CDR1 reads SGHVS; CDR2 reads FQNEAQ. V dropped 5 bases and J dropped 4 bases, with 8 bases sitting between them. The CDR3 totals 13 residues.

This rearrangement joins TRBV11-2 to TRBJ2-6; D unresolved. Germline assignment: CDR1 SGHAT and CDR2 FQNNGV. This CDR3 region has 14 residues. V shed 5 bases and J shed 0 bases, with 5 bases lying between them. For the CDR3, the DNA is TGTGCCAGCAGCGCCTACTCTGGGGCCAACGTCCTGACTTTC. Translated, it gives CASSAYSGANVLTF.